The 24 T cell receptor beta chains in this list originate from one sample, sequenced in a study of blood T cell repertoires in COVID-19. The assay was immunoSEQ multiplex PCR, and TCRdb's table has in-frame clones only and misses some. The table shows 310,000 or so clones, with 89% occurring only once. The sequenced material came from PBMCs or T cells enriched from blood (not recorded which). These receptors originate from a woman aged 35 to 49 who had recovered from COVID-19.

This clone has just one count. V gene TRBV10-3 combines with J gene TRBJ2-5; no clear D. Trimming pared 6 bases from V and 1 base from J, leaving 12 bases between. The CDR3 covers 14 residues. CDR1 ENHRY and CDR2 SYGVKD come from the germline V gene. The CDR3 coding sequence is TGTGCCATCAGCCCTCAGATGCCCCAAGAGACCCAGTACTTC. Amino acid sequence: CAISPQMPQETQYF.

The chain uses TRBV27 and TRBJ1-1; D gene unclear. V was cut by 2 bases and J by 4 bases, with 8 bases left in between. This CDR3 comprises 13 residues. CDR1 and CDR2 (germline): MNHEY, SMNVEV (reference sequence). The CDR3 nucleotides read TGTGCCAGCAGTTTAGACCGAGGCACTGAAGCTTTCTTT. This codes for CASSLDRGTEAFF.

The chain has TRBV11-3 and TRBJ2-7; D remains ambiguous. Germline V lookup: CDR1 SGHNT, CDR2 YENEEA. This CDR3 spans 14 amino acids. The V end was cut by 0 bases, the J end by 2 bases, with 8 bases between. The CDR3 loop is CASSLDQTAYEQYF. CDR3 DNA sequence: TGTGCCAGCAGCTTAGATCAAACAGCCTACGAGCAGTACTTC.

The chain links TRBV10-1 to TRBJ2-5, with TRBD2 as a possible D gene (6 bases). The CDR3 contains 15 residues. Germline V lookup: CDR1 WNHNN, CDR2 SYGVQD (reference sequence). Trimming left V 0 bases short and J 5 bases short, with 13 bases between. In nucleotides, the CDR3 is TGCGCCAGCAGTGAGTCCGGAGGGCCTAGGGAGACCCAGTACTTC. It encodes CASSESGGPRETQYF.

CDR3 in DNA: TGCGCCAGCAGCTTGAGTGCGACAGGGTGGACTAGCGGGGCTACCGGGGAGCTGTTTTTT. The encoded protein is CASSLSATGWTSGATGELFF. This rearrangement joins TRBV5-1 to TRBJ2-2; 12 nucleotides agree with TRBD2. Germline CDR1 SGHRS, CDR2 YFSETQ. Losses at the gene ends were 1 base for V and 5 bases for J; bases not matched to a gene: 15. The CDR3 is made up of 20 amino acids.

The rearrangement uses TRBV15 and TRBJ1-4; possible D gene TRBD1, 6 bases. The ends were cut back, 4 bases at V and 8 bases at J, with 20 bases in the middle. The CDR3 length is 16 residues. Germline V gene lookup returns CDR1 LNHNV and CDR2 YYDKDF (reference sequence). This chain's CDR3 is CATSTSPGAEREKLFF. The CDR3 DNA sequence: TGTGCCACCAGCACCTCTCCAGGGGCGGAGCGAGAAAAACTGTTTTTT.

The chain couples TRBV15 to TRBJ2-1, with a tentative D call TRBD2 (6 bases). The CDR3 extends over 13 amino acids. V was shortened by 5 bases and J by 12 bases, with 17 bases between the two germline ends. The germline V gene has CDR1 LNHNV and CDR2 YYDKDF (reference sequence). CDR3 amino acids: CATSSPPGVGQFF. DNA of the CDR3: TGTGCCACCAGCTCCCCCCCGGGGGTGGGGCAGTTCTTC.

The CDR3 loop reads CASSLLQREGELFF. The CDR3 region has the DNA TGTGCCAGCAGTTTACTGCAGCGGGAGGGGGAGCTGTTTTTT. The V call is TRBV27, the J call TRBJ2-2; 8 bases fit TRBD2. CDR3 length: 14 amino acids. V lost 2 bases, J lost 8 bases, and 4 bases stayed unmatched. Per the germline V gene, CDR1 is MNHEY and CDR2 is SMNVEV (reference sequence).

The table lists this clone with a count of one. One end of the junction fails to match germline, which may point to a read error. The chain uses TRBV7-7 and TRBJ2-5; 11 bases align to TRBD2. Germline CDR1 reads SSHAT; CDR2 reads FNYEAQ (reference sequence). The CDR3 runs to 16 residues. This chain's CDR3 is CASSLGLAGGQETQYF. CDR3 sequence (DNA): TGTGCTAGCAGCTTAGGGCTAGCGGGGGGCCAAGAGACCCAGTACTTC.

This clone occurred once. V and J are TRBV2 and TRBJ2-2, with 8 positions matching TRBD1. The CDR3 length is 16 residues. V lost 6 bases to trimming and J lost 1 base; unmatched junction nucleotides: 7. Germline CDR1 reads SNHLY; CDR2 reads FYNNEI. The CDR3 region has the DNA TGTGCCAGCAGACCAAGGACAGGGATGAACACCGGGGAGCTGTTTTTT. Translating gives CASRPRTGMNTGELFF.

The rearrangement links TRBV29-1 to TRBJ1-1; unclear D gene. CDR3 length: 11 residues. The germline V and J ends were trimmed by 5 bases and 8 bases, with 12 bases remaining between them. Germline CDR1 SQVTM, CDR2 ANQGSEA. Here the CDR3 reads CSVSPVLEAFF. As DNA, the CDR3 is TGCAGCGTTTCCCCCGTTCTAGAAGCTTTCTTT.

The V gene is TRBV7-9, the J gene TRBJ2-5; D is ambiguous. The germline V gene encodes CDR1 SEHNR and CDR2 FQNEAQ (reference sequence). V lost 5 bases to trimming and J lost 2 bases, with 3 bases between them. The CDR3 spans 11 residues. The CDR3 nucleotides are TGTGCCAGCAGCCCACAAGAGACCCAGTACTTC. Amino acid sequence: CASSPQETQYF.

The chain is built from TRBV19 and TRBJ2-7; the match to TRBD2 covers 7 bases. CDR1 is LNHDA, CDR2 SQIVND, per germline (reference sequence). This CDR3 region has 15 residues. The J segment lost 5 bases and the V segment lost 4 bases, leaving 11 bases of the junction unmatched. In nucleotides, the CDR3 is TGTGCCAGTAGTACAAACAGCGGGATATTAAACGAGCAGTACTTC. Amino acid sequence: CASSTNSGILNEQYF.

The CDR3 region has the DNA TGTGCCAGCAGTGTATACAGGGGGCACACTGAAGCTTTCTTT. This codes for CASSVYRGHTEAFF. This sequence joins TRBV28 and TRBJ1-1; 9 nucleotides align to TRBD1. The V gene's germline CDR1 is MDHEN and CDR2 SYDVKM. The junction had 4 bases not matched to a gene; V was cut back by 5 bases and J by 3 bases. The CDR3 is 14 amino acids.

This chain connects TRBV14 to TRBJ2-5; possibly TRBD2 for D (5 bases). Trimming stripped 4 bases from V and 2 bases from J, with 8 bases between. The CDR3 is made up of 13 amino acids. CDR1 SGHDN and CDR2 FVKESK come from the germline V gene. DNA for the CDR3: TGTGCCAGCAGCCGAGCGGTTCAAGAGACCCAGTACTTC. Translating gives CASSRAVQETQYF.

The chain recombines TRBV4-2 with TRBJ2-7; 8 bases align to TRBD1. The CDR3 is 15 residues long. The V and J ends lost 4 bases and 0 bases, in that order; junction bases with no gene match: 5. The germline CDR1 and CDR2 sequences are LGHNA and YNFKEQ. The CDR3 sequence: CASSLPGGPSYEQYF. Written as DNA, the CDR3 is TGTGCCAGCAGCCTTCCAGGGGGCCCCTCCTACGAGCAGTACTTC.

The CDR3 DNA reads as TGCGCCAGCAGCCCTAAGACAGGGGACACCGGGGAGCTGTTTTTT. It codes for CASSPKTGDTGELFF. The rearrangement joins TRBV5-1 to TRBJ2-2; 8 nucleotides match TRBD1. Germline lookup yields CDR1 SGHRS and CDR2 YFSETQ. V was pared by 4 bases and J by 3 bases, with 5 bases of the junction left unmatched. The CDR3 length is 15 residues.

The chain links TRBV7-3 to TRBJ2-1; 7 nucleotides align to TRBD2. V dropped 0 bases and J dropped 2; count of bases not matched to a gene: 4. From germline, CDR1 is SGHTA and CDR2 FQGTGA. CDR3 length: 16 amino acids. The CDR3 sequence is CASSLTSGKTYNEQFF. The CDR3 coding sequence is TGTGCCAGCAGCTTAACCAGCGGGAAGACCTACAATGAGCAGTTCTTC.

The V and J genes are TRBV28 and TRBJ1-1; no firm D call. V shed 7 bases and J shed 1 base, with 10 bases lying between them. The CDR3 covers 13 residues. Germline CDR1 is MDHEN and CDR2 is SYDVKM. CDR3 in DNA: TGTGCCAGCAAACATTCCCCGAACACTGAAGCTTTCTTT. Protein sequence: CASKHSPNTEAFF.

The rearrangement joins TRBV6-2 or TRBV6-3 to TRBJ2-5, with a possible D match to TRBD2 (7 bases). The V gene lost 2 bases and the J gene lost 12 bases, with 10 bases spanning the gap. The germline gives CDR1 MNHEY, CDR2 SVGEGT. The CDR3 is 11 amino acids. This CDR3 is CASSYAGAEYF. The CDR3 coding sequence is TGTGCCAGCAGTTACGCGGGGGCTGAGTACTTC.

As regards this clone: Relative to the germline gene, one junction end is altered; a read error may explain this. The chain combines TRBV7-7 with TRBJ2-1, with 7 bases identical to TRBD2. The CDR3 runs to 19 residues. The germline V gene encodes CDR1 SSHAT and CDR2 FNYEAQ (reference sequence). CDR3 bases: TGTGCTAGCAGCTTAGCTCCCCTAGGTGCGGGAGTGTTAAACAATGAGCAGTTCTTC. Encoded protein: CASSLAPLGAGVLNNEQFF.

The chain joins TRBV7-9 to TRBJ2-2, with D uncertain. V gave up 3 bases and J gave up 6 bases, with 8 bases separating them. From germline, CDR1 is SEHNR and CDR2 FQNEAQ (reference sequence). This CDR3 has 13 residues. The CDR3 protein is CASSLQVSGELFF. The CDR3 DNA sequence: TGTGCCAGCAGCTTGCAGGTATCCGGGGAGCTGTTTTTT.

The V gene is TRBV30, the J gene TRBJ2-2; 9 bases are shared with TRBD1. CDR3 size: 18 residues. The germline V gene encodes CDR1 GTSNPN and CDR2 SVGIG (reference sequence). Losses at the gene ends were 2 bases for V and 6 bases for J; bases not matched to a gene: 16. The CDR3 loop is CAWSPRFGTGIGAGELFF. Here the CDR3 DNA reads TGTGCCTGGAGTCCCCGTTTTGGGACAGGGATCGGGGCCGGGGAGCTGTTTTTT.

The chain has TRBV5-1 and TRBJ1-3; possibly TRBD1 for D (5 bases). The CDR3 sequence is 16 residues long. The V gene lost 4 bases and the J gene lost 0 bases, with 14 bases spanning the gap. The germline V gene encodes CDR1 SGHRS and CDR2 YFSETQ. The CDR3 nucleotides read TGCGCCAGCAGCCCCCTGGGGGGGATCTCTGGAAACACCATATATTTT. This encodes CASSPLGGISGNTIYF.